This TCR beta chain was profiled in a study of molecular identifiers for immune sequencing clone quantification. Study-level points and caveats: Highly expanded clone sizes could end up underestimated if a barcode were shared by identical TCR molecules. Clones above 20 RNA copies held over 98% of effector molecules, under 1% in naive cells.

Naive CD8 T cells were picked out by sorting for CD8+CD4-CCR7+CD45RA+. There are a few counts of this clonotype. Its specificity is unknown. A much bigger clone sits one base away, suggesting this may be a read error. The authors built bulk TCR libraries by previously described methods with listed TCR primers. TCRdb fed the PCR reads into MiXCR, producing one record per CDR3 protein. The repertoire has about 60,000 distinct CDR3 sequences, around 17% of them found once; the top ten carry 1.3% to 1.5%. Sequenced: naive CD8+ T cells from blood, with Jurkat cell RNA spiked in. The subset denotes: FACS-sorted CD8+CD4-CCR7+CD45RA+ naive T cells. The TCR sequence derives from a human donor in good health. Some libraries in this study had Jurkat cell RNA spiked in.

CDR3 amino acids: CVSSPKGLAGELFF. In DNA form, the CDR3 reads TGTGTCAGCAGCCCTAAGGGGTTGGCCGGGGAGCTGTTTTTT. The chain is built from TRBV7-3 and TRBJ2-2; possible D gene TRBD1, 5 bases. Germline values: CDR1 SGHTA, CDR2 FQGTGA. This CDR3 is built from 14 residues.